This T cell receptor (beta chain) derives from a study of Graves' ophthalmopathy and Graves' hyperthyroidism. This clonotype was found many times. Its antigen is as yet unknown. Amplification targeted the TCR beta CDR3 regions, with RNA transcripts as the source material. An initial RT-PCR round employing HTBI primers preceded a second-round multiplex PCR. TCRdb reprocessed the multiplex PCR reads via MiXCR and lists one record per CDR3 protein. This table has 500,000 to 700,000 distinct CDR3 sequences, about a fifth appearing once. Study-level results: Ophthalmopathy progression prediction by the model yielded a sensitivity of about 69% and a specificity of under 85%.

Absence of ophthalmopathy within 18 months of follow-up defined stable hyperthyroidism. Patients in the hyperthyroidism group, adults aged 18 to 65, were newly diagnosed, under 2 months' duration. The clonotype originates from a woman between 18 and 30 years old with stable Graves' hyperthyroidism. Some clones in this sample may be carry-over from other donors' samples. The specimen sequenced was peripheral blood.

CDR3 coding DNA: TGTGCCAGCAGCAGGACAGGGGGGGATCAGCCCCAGCATTTT. This encodes CASSRTGGDQPQHF. The chain combines TRBV12-3 or TRBV12-4 with TRBJ1-5; 10 bases are shared with TRBD1. The junction had 4 bases not matched to a gene; V was cut back by 6 bases and J by 5 bases. The CDR3 length is 14 residues.